The sequence of this T cell receptor beta chain was determined in a study of blood T cell repertoires in COVID-19. At the level of the study: Acute and convalescent COVID-19 samples came from the United States, Italy and Spain. T cells, B-cell-depleted T cells, or PBMCs supplied cDNA or gDNA.

Germline V lookup: CDR1 SGHRS, CDR2 YFSETQ. V shed 7 bases, J shed 1 base, and the junction held 15 bases outside the gene matches. The CDR3 consists of 18 residues. The method was immunoSEQ multiplex PCR; TCRdb's version includes in-frame clones alone and lacks a portion of them. In the table there are tens of thousands of clones, around 88% of which are singletons. This TCR was sampled from a man aged 60 to 75 with acute or convalescent COVID-19. The chain joins TRBV5-1 to TRBJ2-3; 10 bases map to TRBD2. The source material was peripheral blood. CDR3 sequence reads: CASGYHASGRRGTDTQYF. DNA for the CDR3: TGCGCCAGCGGATACCACGCTAGCGGGAGACGGGGCACAGATACGCAGTATTTT.